This T cell receptor (beta chain) is drawn from a study of human CD8 memory T cell subsets. A UMI-labeled 5' RACE approach was the method that produced the TCR beta libraries. Using the 5' RACE reads, TCRdb records one entry per CDR3 protein without DNA. The sample is made up of some 5,300 distinct CDR3 sequences, and the top ten hold 15% to 20% of it. The CDR3 contains 13 residues. The term TPEX covered CCR7+ PD-1+ TIGIT+ early memory CD8+ T cells that had exhausted-like traits. Negative magnetic separation enriched total CD8+ T cells. About this clonotype: The antigen remains unidentified.

Study-wide points: This study determined the sequences of T cell receptor beta chains and of no other chains. Stem-like memory T cell repertoires seemed more diverse than precursor exhausted ones by Chao1 estimates.

This sequence originates from a human donor in good health. What was sequenced was CD8+ T cells from PBMCs. The gene calls are TRBV12-3 or TRBV12-4 and TRBJ2-5; TCRdb's D call, TRBD1, is unchecked because there is no DNA. The chain's CDR3 is CASTPAEQETQYF.